A single sample gave rise to the 10 T cell receptor beta chains below, sequenced in a study of blood T cell repertoires in COVID-19. The assay was immunoSEQ multiplex PCR, and TCRdb's table has in-frame clones only and misses some. The table shows approximately 380,000 clones, with around 85% occurring only once. Sequencing was carried out using peripheral blood. Receptors originate from a young woman with acute or convalescent COVID-19.

In this sample, this clone turned up once. This sequence joins TRBV9 and TRBJ1-3, with 8 bases identical to TRBD1. V shed 1 base, J shed 0 bases, and the junction held 6 bases outside the gene matches. CDR1 is SGDLS and CDR2 is YYNGEE in the germline V gene. The CDR3 spans 17 residues. CDR3 sequence: CASSVNGQGLSGNTIYF. The DNA of the CDR3 is TGTGCCAGCAGCGTAAACGGACAGGGCCTCTCTGGAAACACCATATATTTT.

The CDR3 loop is CASSTYRTGDLLYGYTF. CDR3 sequence (DNA): TGTGCCAGTAGTACTTATAGGACAGGCGATCTCCTCTATGGCTACACCTTC. The genes are TRBV19 and TRBJ1-2; 7 bases fit TRBD1. The V segment lost 4 bases and the J segment 4 bases; nucleotides outside the gene matches: 15. Germline-derived CDR1 and CDR2 are LNHDA and SQIVND (reference sequence). This CDR3 comprises 17 residues.

The V call is TRBV3-1 (or the pseudogene TRBV3-2), the J call TRBJ2-1, with D maybe TRBD1 (5 bases). Per the germline V gene, CDR1 is LGHDT and CDR2 is YNNKEL (reference sequence). V was shortened by 2 bases and J by 1 base, with 9 bases between the two germline ends. This CDR3 contains 15 residues. This chain's CDR3 is CASSQTQGSYNEQFF. In DNA form, the CDR3 reads TGTGCCAGCAGCCAAACTCAGGGTTCCTACAATGAGCAGTTCTTC.

The CDR3 protein is CATSDFSEGTAYEQFF. The CDR3 nucleotides read TGTGCCACCAGTGATTTTTCGGAGGGTACGGCATATGAGCAGTTCTTC. This chain links TRBV24-1 with TRBJ2-1; a weak D match, TRBD2 (6 bases). Germline lookup yields CDR1 KGHDR and CDR2 SFDVKD. The length of the CDR3 is 16 residues. Deletions cut 1 base from V and 8 bases from J, with 17 bases between.

This rearrangement joins TRBV28 to TRBJ2-4; maybe TRBD2 (6 bases). Germline CDR1 reads MDHEN; CDR2 reads SYDVKM. The CDR3 spans 15 residues. V was trimmed by 5 bases and J by 6 bases, leaving 17 bases between them. CDR3 DNA sequence: TGTGCCAGCAGTCCCTCAGGAGGGTTGGGAAACATTCAGTACTTC. It encodes CASSPSGGLGNIQYF.

This clone was detected only a few times. J is TRBJ1-1 and V is TRBV28; D is possibly TRBD1 (6 bases). Trimming cost V 5 bases and J 0 bases, with 10 bases left between them. Germline V gene lookup returns CDR1 MDHEN and CDR2 SYDVKM. The CDR3 spans 14 residues. In DNA, the CDR3 is TGTGCCAGCAGTCCCAGGGGACTGAACACTGAAGCTTTCTTT. As protein: CASSPRGLNTEAFF. Drawing the rest from reference TRBV28 and TRBJ1-1, the complete variable domain is DVKVTQSSRYLVKRTGEKVFLECVQDMDHENMFWYRQDPGLGLRLIYFSYDVKMKEKGDIPEGYSVSREKKERFSLILESASTNQTSMYLCASSPRGLNTEAFFGQGTRLTVV.

This chain connects TRBV6-5 to TRBJ1-3; D is unclear. Trimming took off 10 bases at V and 0 bases at J, with 4 bases between the two ends. CDR1 is MNHEY, CDR2 SVGAGI, per germline. The length of the CDR3 is 11 residues. CDR3 nucleotide sequence: TGTGCCACCTTCTCTGGAAACACCATATATTTT. Translated, it gives CATFSGNTIYF.

The chain combines TRBV13 with TRBJ2-1; 9 bases agree with TRBD2. Germline CDR1 PRHDT, CDR2 FYEKMQ (reference sequence). The V segment lost 2 bases and the J segment 0 bases; nucleotides outside the gene matches: 2. The CDR3 is 16 amino acids. The CDR3 loop is CASSLSGRSSYNEQFF. In nucleotides, the CDR3 is TGTGCCAGCAGCTTAAGCGGGAGGAGCTCCTACAATGAGCAGTTCTTC.

Only one count was recorded for this clone. The chain is built from TRBV2 and TRBJ2-1, with 9 bases fitting TRBD1. Germline CDR1 reads SNHLY; CDR2 reads FYNNEI. J gave up 2 bases and V 0 bases, and 23 bases lay outside the gene matches. CDR3 size: 23 residues. CDR3 sequence (DNA): TGTGCCAGCAGTGAAGCGCTTCAGGGGAACAGGGGGCAGGCTAGGCGTACCTACAATGAGCAGTTCTTC. Protein: CASSEALQGNRGQARRTYNEQFF. Drawing the rest from reference TRBV2 and TRBJ2-1, the complete variable domain is EPEVTQTPSHQVTQMGQEVILRCVPISNHLYFYWYRQILGQKVEFLVSFYNNEISEKSEIFDDQFSVERPDGSNFTLKIRSTKLEDSAMYFCASSEALQGNRGQARRTYNEQFFGPGTRLTVL.

This sequence joins TRBV21-1 and TRBJ2-3; the table's TRBD1 call for D was not verified on the DNA. TRBV21-1 is listed as a pseudogene. The CDR3 is made up of 11 amino acids. DNA for the CDR3: TGTGCCAGCAGTCACAGATTAGCGCAGTATTTT. Protein product: CASSHRLAQYF.